This TCR beta chain was sequenced during a study of shared clonotypes between healthy human individuals. From germline, CDR1 is ENHRY and CDR2 SYGVKD. The ends lost 10 bases at V and 1 base at J; junction bases unmatched: 7. The length of the CDR3 is 15 residues. Assay execution proceeded at the deep level. TCRdb's copy holds only in-frame clones and misses some; the assay was immunoSEQ multiplex PCR. The sample comprises about 600,000 clones, around three quarters of which are singletons, and approximately 12% rests with the top ten. What was sequenced was PBMCs. The V gene is TRBV10-3, the J gene TRBJ2-2; 9 nucleotides agree with TRBD2. The sequence derives from a woman in her 40s in good health. Some clones in this sample may be carry-over from other donors' samples. The CDR3 coding sequence is TGTGCCACCCACGGACTAGCGAGGAACACCGGGGAGCTGTTTTTT. Translated: CATHGLARNTGELFF.